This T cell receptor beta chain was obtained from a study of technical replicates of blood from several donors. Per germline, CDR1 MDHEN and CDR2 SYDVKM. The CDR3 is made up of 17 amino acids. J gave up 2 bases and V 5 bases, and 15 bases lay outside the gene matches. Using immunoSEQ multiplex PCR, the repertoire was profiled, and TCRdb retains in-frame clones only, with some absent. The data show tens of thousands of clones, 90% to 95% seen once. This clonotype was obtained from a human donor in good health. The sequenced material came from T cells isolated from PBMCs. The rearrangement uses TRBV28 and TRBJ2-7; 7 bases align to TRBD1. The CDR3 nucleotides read TGTGCCAGCAGTCAGGACAGGATCGCTCTCCTTACCTACGAGCAGTACTTC. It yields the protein CASSQDRIALLTYEQYF.